This is a list of T cell receptor beta chains from one sample in a study of human T cells and chemical hapten exposure. TCRdb analysed the RACE reads with MiXCR anew, one entry per CDR3 protein. The table records a few hundred thousand distinct CDR3 sequences, about 6% of them present only once. Sequences were derived from whole blood, sampled in connection with sensitization to the hapten diphenylcyclopropenone (DPC). These receptors came from a woman aged 18-30 years with alopecia areata. Some clones in this sample may be carry-over from other donors' samples. CDR3s leave out the opening cysteine and the closing phenylalanine or tryptophan. Each record gives: J gene, V gene, CDR3 protein.

>TRBJ1-6|TRBV2
ASQRDINSPLH
>TRBJ1-1|TRBV2
ASSTGQGYTEAF
>TRBJ1-2|TRBV6-1
ASSEAYSNYGYT
>TRBJ1-6|TRBV11-2
ASSSRDGDGHSPLH
>TRBJ2-4|TRBV29-1
SVEDQGGIQY
>TRBJ2-5|TRBV6-2/TRBV6-3
ASMVGEPEETQY
>TRBJ2-3|TRBV7-9
ASSPWLTGGTGTDTQY
>TRBJ2-7|TRBV7-2
ASSLGFLGQGNYEQY
>TRBJ1-3|TRBV2
ASGWTASRSGNTIY
>TRBJ1-2|TRBV6-5
ASRRGTGVANYGYT
>TRBJ2-7|TRBV6-5
ASPDRRDEQY
>TRBJ1-4|TRBV10-3
AISESGRQGEEKLF
>TRBJ2-2|TRBV6-5
ASSSGTSSGELF
>TRBJ2-7|TRBV6-2/TRBV6-3
ASSYLDREQY
>TRBJ2-3|TRBV5-1
ASSPWGTSGTDTQY
>TRBJ1-6|TRBV4-3
ASSQDAGPDNNSPLH
>TRBJ1-5|TRBV6-2/TRBV6-3
ASSRTGMGNQPQH
>TRBJ1-2|TRBV6-5
ASSPDTTGLGYT
>TRBJ2-4|TRBV6-1
ASRYHSLSLAKNIQY
>TRBJ1-3|TRBV4-2
ASSQASRGNTIY
>TRBJ2-3|TRBV20-1
SARQSTDTQY
>TRBJ2-1|TRBV20-1
SARDGTSGQSSYNEQF
>TRBJ2-6|TRBV11-1
ASSTRQGSGANVLT
>TRBJ2-7|TRBV20-1
SARDHGGMSYEQY
>TRBJ2-1|TRBV6-2/TRBV6-3
ASSQPGLGGGEQF
>TRBJ2-2|TRBV5-6
ASTLTGGRAGELF
>TRBJ2-1|TRBV5-1
ASRIAGRNEQF
>TRBJ2-2|TRBV10-3
AMSRGVPGELF
>TRBJ1-1|TRBV6-2/TRBV6-3
ASGHRSPAF
>TRBJ1-3|TRBV7-2
ASSPRVVSGNTIY
>TRBJ1-2|TRBV25-1
ASSETTVYGYT
>TRBJ2-1|TRBV6-2/TRBV6-3
ATATHDDEQF
>TRBJ2-1|TRBV7-3
ASSPWGEGATYNEQF